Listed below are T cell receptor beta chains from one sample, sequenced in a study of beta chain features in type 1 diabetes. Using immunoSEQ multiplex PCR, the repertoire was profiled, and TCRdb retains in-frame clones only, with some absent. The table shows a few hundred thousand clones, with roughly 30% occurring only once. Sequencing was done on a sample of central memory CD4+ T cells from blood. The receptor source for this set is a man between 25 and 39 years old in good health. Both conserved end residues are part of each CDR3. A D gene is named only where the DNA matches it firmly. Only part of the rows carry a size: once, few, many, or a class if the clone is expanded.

CDR3: CASSLEHHTDTQYF
DNA: TGCGCCAGCAGCTTGGAACACCACACAGATACGCAGTATTTT
V: TRBV5-1
J: TRBJ2-3
D: -
size: few

CDR3: CASSPIPGKDNEQFF
DNA: TGCGCCAGCAGCCCCATCCCGGGGAAAGACAATGAGCAGTTCTTC
V: TRBV5-1
J: TRBJ2-1
D: -
size: few

CDR3: CASTLEAQARDEQYF
DNA: TGTGCCAGCACCTTGGAGGCGCAGGCTAGGGACGAGCAGTACTTC
V: TRBV6-6
J: TRBJ2-7
D: -
size: once

CDR3: CASSPPHPTNEQFF
DNA: TGTGCCAGCAGCCCTCCCCACCCCACCAATGAGCAGTTCTTC
V: TRBV7-9
J: TRBJ2-1
D: -
size: -

CDR3: CASRDRGPTDTQYF
DNA: TGTGCCAGCCGCGACAGGGGGCCCACAGATACGCAGTATTTT
V: TRBV7-8
J: TRBJ2-3
D: TRBD1
size: -

CDR3: CASSKGIGDTQYF
DNA: TGTGCCAGTAGTAAAGGGATTGGAGATACGCAGTATTTT
V: TRBV19
J: TRBJ2-3
D: -
size: few

CDR3: CASSLIREETQYF
DNA: TGTGCCAGCAGCTTAATCAGGGAAGAGACCCAGTACTTC
V: TRBV7-2
J: TRBJ2-5
D: -
size: -

CDR3: CASSLAGGQGLSYEQYF
DNA: TGCGCCAGCAGCTTGGCCGGTGGGCAGGGCCTCTCCTACGAGCAGTACTTC
V: TRBV5-1
J: TRBJ2-7
D: -
size: -

CDR3: CASSPRDRGNTEAFF
DNA: TGTGCCAGCAGTCCCCGGGACAGGGGGAACACTGAAGCTTTCTTT
V: TRBV6-5
J: TRBJ1-1
D: TRBD1
size: many

CDR3: CASRTSENTGELFF
DNA: TGCGCCAGCCGGACTAGCGAAAACACCGGGGAGCTGTTTTTT
V: TRBV5-1
J: TRBJ2-2
D: TRBD2
size: -

CDR3: CASSVRTSDPYEQYF
DNA: TGTGCCAGCAGCGTAAGGACTAGCGATCCCTACGAGCAGTACTTC
V: TRBV7-2
J: TRBJ2-7
D: TRBD2
size: few

CDR3: CAWSGQGGIKQYF
DNA: TGTGCCTGGAGTGGCCAGGGGGGGATTAAGCAGTACTTC
V: TRBV30
J: TRBJ2-7
D: -
size: few

CDR3: CASSVEINQPQHF
DNA: TGTGCCAGCAGCGTAGAAATCAATCAGCCCCAGCATTTT
V: TRBV9
J: TRBJ1-5
D: -
size: few

CDR3: CASSKNRLGSNEQFF
DNA: TGTGCCAGCAGTAAGAACCGACTAGGCTCTAATGAGCAGTTCTTC
V: TRBV6-5
J: TRBJ2-1
D: -
size: -

CDR3: CASSLAGGTSSSYNEQFF
DNA: TGTGCCAGCAGCTTAGCGGGGGGGACTTCCTCCTCCTACAATGAGCAGTTCTTC
V: TRBV7-2
J: TRBJ2-1
D: TRBD2
size: few

CDR3: CATSRVQNYGYTF
DNA: TGTGCCACCAGCAGAGTACAGAACTATGGCTACACCTTC
V: TRBV15
J: TRBJ1-2
D: -
size: -

CDR3: CAWTWGTGFSYEQYF
DNA: TGTGCCTGGACCTGGGGGACAGGGTTTTCCTACGAGCAGTACTTC
V: TRBV30
J: TRBJ2-7
D: TRBD1
size: once

CDR3: CASCADHGSNQPQHF
DNA: TGTGCCAGCTGTGCGGACCATGGTAGCAATCAGCCCCAGCATTTT
V: TRBV6-6
J: TRBJ1-5
D: -
size: -

CDR3: CASSITLAPSTAKNIQYF
DNA: TGTGCCAGCAGCATAACCTTGGCCCCCTCGACGGCCAAAAACATTCAGTACTTC
V: TRBV21-1
J: TRBJ2-4
D: -
size: -

CDR3: CASSIGPGLALYNEQFF
DNA: TGTGCCAGTAGTATAGGTCCGGGACTAGCTCTATACAATGAGCAGTTCTTC
V: TRBV19
J: TRBJ2-1
D: TRBD2
size: -

CDR3: CSVARGGLAGPAREQYF
DNA: TGCAGCGTTGCCCGGGGGGGACTAGCGGGACCTGCGAGGGAGCAGTACTTC
V: TRBV29-1
J: TRBJ2-7
D: TRBD2
size: few

CDR3: CASSESRLYQETQYF
DNA: TGTGCCAGCAGTGAATCGCGGTTGTACCAAGAGACCCAGTACTTC
V: TRBV25-1
J: TRBJ2-5
D: -
size: -

CDR3: CASSVRREGHGEQFF
DNA: TGTGCCAGCAGCGTGAGGCGGGAGGGCCATGGTGAGCAGTTCTTC
V: TRBV9
J: TRBJ2-1
D: TRBD2
size: few

CDR3: CASSRGGQSTYEQYF
DNA: TGCGCCAGCAGCCGAGGGGGACAGTCCACCTACGAGCAGTACTTC
V: TRBV4-1
J: TRBJ2-7
D: TRBD1
size: once

CDR3: CASSEFRLGQNEQFF
DNA: TGCGCCAGCAGTGAGTTCCGACTGGGGCAGAATGAGCAGTTCTTC
V: TRBV10-2
J: TRBJ2-1
D: -
size: -

CDR3: CASSSRGGVAQYF
DNA: TGTGCCAGCAGCTCCCGGGGAGGTGTAGCCCAGTACTTC
V: TRBV7-2
J: TRBJ2-5
D: -
size: few

CDR3: CAIRASGLAGDNNEQFF
DNA: TGTGCCATCAGGGCATCGGGACTAGCGGGAGATAACAATGAGCAGTTCTTC
V: TRBV10-3
J: TRBJ2-1
D: TRBD2
size: few

CDR3: CASSHSSGDTDTQYF
DNA: TGTGCCAGCAGTCATTCTAGCGGAGACACAGATACGCAGTATTTT
V: TRBV6-5
J: TRBJ2-3
D: TRBD2
size: few

CDR3: CASSQEKGKETQYF
DNA: TGTGCCAGCAGCCAAGAGAAAGGGAAAGAGACCCAGTACTTC
V: TRBV14
J: TRBJ2-5
D: -
size: -

CDR3: CASNPLREETQYF
DNA: TGCGCCAGCAATCCTCTCCGGGAAGAGACCCAGTACTTC
V: TRBV23-1
J: TRBJ2-5
D: -
size: -

CDR3: CASTTRTGGFQPQHF
DNA: TGTGCCAGTACCACCAGGACAGGGGGCTTTCAGCCCCAGCATTTT
V: TRBV19
J: TRBJ1-5
D: TRBD1
size: -

CDR3: CAWRGLHNEQFF
DNA: TGTGCCTGGAGGGGACTCCACAATGAGCAGTTCTTC
V: TRBV30
J: TRBJ2-1
D: -
size: few

CDR3: CASSQGVKLFF
DNA: TGTGCCAGCAGCCAGGGAGTAAAACTGTTTTTT
V: TRBV7-2
J: TRBJ1-4
D: -
size: few

CDR3: CAISEGQGSYEQYF
DNA: TGTGCCATCAGTGAGGGACAGGGTAGTTACGAGCAGTACTTC
V: TRBV10-3
J: TRBJ2-7
D: TRBD1
size: -

CDR3: CASSTRLAGGYEQYF
DNA: TGTGCCAGCAGTACCAGACTAGCGGGAGGGTACGAGCAGTACTTC
V: TRBV27
J: TRBJ2-7
D: TRBD2
size: -

CDR3: CASSSGTIDTQYF
DNA: TGCGCCAGCAGCTCCGGGACGATAGATACGCAGTATTTT
V: TRBV5-1
J: TRBJ2-3
D: -
size: few

CDR3: CASSLAGGTDTQYF
DNA: TGTGCCAGCAGTTTAGCTGGGGGCACAGATACGCAGTATTTT
V: TRBV6-5
J: TRBJ2-3
D: -
size: -

CDR3: CATSPGVTGGEQYF
DNA: TGTGCCACCAGCCCAGGGGTGACAGGGGGCGAGCAGTACTTC
V: TRBV15
J: TRBJ2-7
D: TRBD1
size: -

CDR3: CASSAGQLYGYTF
DNA: TGTGCCAGCAGCGCTGGACAGCTCTATGGCTACACCTTC
V: TRBV9
J: TRBJ1-2
D: -
size: few

CDR3: CAWSGTSGRYEQFF
DNA: TGTGCCTGGAGTGGGACTAGCGGGAGGTATGAGCAGTTCTTC
V: TRBV30
J: TRBJ2-1
D: TRBD2
size: -

CDR3: CASSQAGCEQYF
DNA: TGCGCCAGCAGCCAGGCTGGGTGCGAGCAGTACTTC
V: TRBV4-3
J: TRBJ2-7
D: -
size: -

CDR3: CASSLRYSSGLHNEQFF
DNA: TGTGCCAGCAGCTTAAGGTACTCGTCGGGGCTTCACAATGAGCAGTTCTTC
V: TRBV7-2
J: TRBJ2-1
D: -
size: -

CDR3: CASSVDSSGNTIYF
DNA: TGTGCCAGCAGCGTAGACAGCTCTGGAAACACCATATATTTT
V: TRBV9
J: TRBJ1-3
D: -
size: -

CDR3: CSVAGGNSDEQYF
DNA: TGCAGCGTTGCAGGGGGAAATAGCGACGAGCAGTACTTC
V: TRBV29-1
J: TRBJ2-7
D: TRBD1
size: few

CDR3: CASSSATVGRSGANVLTF
DNA: TGTGCCAGCAGTTCGGCGACAGTTGGCCGCTCTGGGGCCAACGTCCTGACTTTC
V: TRBV28
J: TRBJ2-6
D: -
size: -

CDR3: CASSLYTGNTEAFF
DNA: TGTGCCAGCAGCTTATACACGGGCAACACTGAAGCTTTCTTT
V: TRBV7-2
J: TRBJ1-1
D: -
size: -

CDR3: CASSFSGPGYTF
DNA: TGTGCCAGCAGCTTCTCAGGTCCCGGTTACACCTTC
V: TRBV7-2
J: TRBJ1-2
D: -
size: few

CDR3: CASSFRVTDTQYF
DNA: TGTGCCAGCAGCTTCCGCGTTACAGATACGCAGTATTTT
V: TRBV7-9
J: TRBJ2-3
D: -
size: few

CDR3: CASSEDTQYF
DNA: TGTGCCAGCAGTGAAGATACGCAGTATTTT
V: TRBV6-5
J: TRBJ2-3
D: -
size: few

CDR3: CASRPRQGGQPQHF
DNA: TGTGCCAGCAGACCCCGACAGGGCGGGCAGCCCCAGCATTTT
V: TRBV6-6
J: TRBJ1-5
D: TRBD1
size: few

CDR3: CASSIGETYEQYF
DNA: TGTGCCAGTAGTATCGGGGAGACCTACGAGCAGTACTTC
V: TRBV19
J: TRBJ2-7
D: -
size: -

CDR3: CASSLQKVQDSPLHF
DNA: TGTGCCAGCAGCTTACAGAAGGTACAGGATTCACCCCTCCACTTT
V: TRBV7-8
J: TRBJ1-6
D: -
size: few

CDR3: CAWTPGQGDEQYF
DNA: TGTGCCTGGACGCCGGGACAGGGGGACGAGCAGTACTTC
V: TRBV30
J: TRBJ2-7
D: TRBD1
size: -

CDR3: CASSFKTGTGNTIYF
DNA: TGTGCCAGCAGCTTCAAGACAGGCACTGGAAACACCATATATTTT
V: TRBV5-6
J: TRBJ1-3
D: -
size: -

CDR3: CASSLATSGYNEQFF
DNA: TGCGCCAGCAGCTTGGCGACTAGCGGCTACAATGAGCAGTTCTTC
V: TRBV5-1
J: TRBJ2-1
D: TRBD2
size: -

CDR3: CASSPFGGTLGDEQFF
DNA: TGTGCCAGCAGCCCGTTTGGAGGAACGTTGGGGGATGAGCAGTTCTTC
V: TRBV7-9
J: TRBJ2-1
D: -
size: -

CDR3: CASSVGPKETQYF
DNA: TGTGCCAGCAGCGTCGGCCCCAAGGAGACCCAGTACTTC
V: TRBV9
J: TRBJ2-5
D: -
size: few

CDR3: CASRVKPGAGETQYF
DNA: TGTGCCAGCAGAGTGAAACCTGGGGCTGGGGAGACCCAGTACTTC
V: TRBV5-6
J: TRBJ2-5
D: -
size: few

CDR3: CSVRDRGSGANVLTF
DNA: TGCAGCGTGCGGGACAGAGGCTCTGGGGCCAACGTCCTGACTTTC
V: TRBV29-1
J: TRBJ2-6
D: -
size: -